The 21 T cell receptor beta chains below all came from one sample that was sequenced in a study of blood T cell repertoires in COVID-19. Sequencing used immunoSEQ multiplex PCR; TCRdb keeps in-frame clones, though not all of them. The sample includes roughly 300,000 clones, roughly 80% of them seen just once. The material sequenced was peripheral blood. These TCRs come from a woman between 50 and 59 years old who had recovered from COVID-19.

The gene calls are TRBV30 and TRBJ2-6, with 11 nucleotides matching TRBD1. In germline, CDR1 is GTSNPN, CDR2 SVGIG (reference sequence). The V and J ends lost 5 bases and 4 bases, in that order; junction bases with no gene match: 4. The CDR3 sequence is 15 residues long. The CDR3 DNA sequence: TGTGCCTGGGGGGACAGGGGGTCCGGGGCCAACGTCCTGACTTTC. It yields the protein CAWGDRGSGANVLTF.

This clone has just a few counts. This chain connects TRBV4-1 to TRBJ1-1, with D perhaps matching TRBD1 (6 bases). The CDR3 is 22 residues long. Trimming pared 2 bases from V and 4 bases from J, leaving 35 bases between. Germline values: CDR1 MGHRA, CDR2 YSYEKL. CDR3 amino acids: CASSQPSLKRGTRNDGFTEAFF. DNA of the CDR3: TGCGCCAGCAGCCAACCCAGCCTTAAACGAGGGACAAGAAATGATGGTTTCACTGAAGCTTTCTTT.

The rearrangement uses TRBV7-9 and TRBJ1-4; 8 bases line up with TRBD1. Germline V CDR1 and CDR2: SEHNR, FQNEAQ (reference sequence). Trimming cost V 3 bases and J 3 bases; bases outside gene matches: 3. This CDR3 contains 15 residues. CDR3 sequence: CASSFPGQANEKLFF. CDR3 coding DNA: TGTGCCAGCAGCTTTCCGGGACAGGCTAATGAAAAACTGTTTTTT.

The chain recombines TRBV2 with TRBJ1-1; 10 positions agree with TRBD1. Germline V gene lookup returns CDR1 SNHLY and CDR2 FYNNEI. The length of the CDR3 is 14 residues. The V and J ends lost 4 bases and 5 bases, in that order; junction bases with no gene match: 4. CDR3 sequence (DNA): TGTGCCAGCAGTGGACAGGGGGCTGATACTGAAGCTTTCTTT. Translated: CASSGQGADTEAFF.

The chain uses TRBV7-9 and TRBJ1-2; the D gene is possibly TRBD1 (5 bases). Trimming took off 1 base at V and 6 bases at J, with 15 bases between the two ends. There are 15 residues in the CDR3. Germline loops: CDR1 SEHNR, CDR2 FQNEAQ (reference sequence). The CDR3 sequence: CASSLGHRQGDGYTF. The CDR3 DNA reads TGTGCCAGCAGCTTAGGCCACAGGCAAGGAGATGGCTACACCTTC.

In this sample, this clone turned up once. This chain connects TRBV28 to TRBJ1-1, with TRBD1 as a possible D gene (6 bases). Germline loops: CDR1 MDHEN, CDR2 SYDVKM. V shed 5 bases and J shed 7 bases, with 20 bases lying between them. The CDR3 length is 15 residues. CDR3 in DNA: TGTGCCAGCAGTACCCAAGGCCAGGGGTGGGGTGAAGCTTTCTTT. It codes for CASSTQGQGWGEAFF.

The genes are TRBV27 and TRBJ2-2; TRBD2 matches at 11 bases. The J segment lost 4 bases and the V segment lost 6 bases, leaving 13 bases of the junction unmatched. CDR3 size: 18 residues. Germline V gives CDR1 MNHEY, CDR2 SMNVEV (reference sequence). The CDR3 bases are TGTGCCAGCAGAAAGGTATTTAGCGGGAGGGCCGCCACCGGGGAGCTGTTTTTT. It specifies CASRKVFSGRAATGELFF.

This chain links TRBV20-1 with TRBJ2-3; 14 positions match TRBD2. V gave up 3 bases and J gave up 1 base; unmatched junction bases: 9. CDR3 size: 18 residues. Germline CDR1 DFQATT, CDR2 SNEGSKA (reference sequence). The CDR3 coding sequence is TGCAGTGCTAGTAGGACTAGCGGGAGGATTGAGGGCACAGATACGCAGTATTTT. Translated: CSASRTSGRIEGTDTQYF.

The rearrangement uses TRBV7-2 and TRBJ1-6; 7 bases are shared with TRBD1. The CDR3 sequence is 16 residues long. In germline, CDR1 is SGHTA, CDR2 FQGNSA. V gave up 1 base and J gave up 7 bases; unmatched junction bases: 7. The CDR3 DNA reads as TGTGCCAGCAGCTTAGATCGGGACAGCCGAAATTCACCCCTCCACTTT. This sequence encodes CASSLDRDSRNSPLHF.

The genes are TRBV5-4 and TRBJ1-2, with a possible D match to TRBD1 (5 bases). CDR1 SGHNT and CDR2 YYREEE come from the germline V gene (reference sequence). Trimming took off 3 bases at V and 7 bases at J, with 19 bases between the two ends. This CDR3 comprises 15 residues. This CDR3 is CASSSLSQGKVGYTF. The CDR3 DNA reads TGTGCCAGCAGCTCCCTATCTCAGGGAAAGGTTGGCTACACCTTC.

V and J are TRBV28 and TRBJ2-7, with 8 bases aligning to TRBD1. Trimming cost V 3 bases and J 11 bases; bases outside gene matches: 15. There are 15 residues in the CDR3. CDR1 and CDR2 (germline): MDHEN, SYDVKM. CDR3 region: CASSFGDRSSKLEYF. The CDR3, as DNA: TGTGCCAGCAGTTTTGGGGACAGGAGTTCGAAGTTGGAGTACTTC.

V and J are TRBV4-3 and TRBJ2-2; possibly TRBD2 for D (5 bases). The CDR3 sequence is 14 residues long. CDR1 LGHNA and CDR2 YSLEER come from the germline V gene. V was shortened by 0 bases and J by 5 bases, with 7 bases between the two germline ends. The CDR3 bases are TGCGCCAGCAGCCAAGATAGGACTACCGGGGAGCTGTTTTTT. Its translation: CASSQDRTTGELFF.

This clone was detected a few times. The chain recombines TRBV7-2 with TRBJ1-2, with TRBD1 matching over 7 bases. Germline CDR1 is SGHTA and CDR2 is FQGNSA. Trimming cost V 3 bases and J 1 base; bases outside gene matches: 11. The CDR3 contains 17 residues. The CDR3 is CASSFNQQGPYNYGYTF. DNA of the CDR3: TGTGCCAGCAGCTTCAACCAACAGGGGCCCTATAACTATGGCTACACCTTC. Full variable domain (remainder filled in from reference TRBV7-2 and TRBJ1-2): GAGVSQSPSNKVTEKGKDVELRCDPISGHTALYWYRQSLGQGLEFLIYFQGNSAPDKSGLPSDRFSAERTGGSVSTLTIQRTQQEDSAVYLCASSFNQQGPYNYGYTFGSGTRLTVV.

The V and J genes are TRBV15 and TRBJ1-1, with 8 nucleotides matching TRBD1. This CDR3 is built from 16 residues. Germline trimming cut 5 bases from V and 4 bases from J; bases unmatched to any gene: 12. CDR1 and CDR2 (germline): LNHNV, YYDKDF (reference sequence). The CDR3 region has the DNA TGTGCCACCAGCGGAGGAAGCAGACAGGGGCTCACTGAAGCTTTCTTT. Translation gives CATSGGSRQGLTEAFF.

As DNA, the CDR3 is TGTGCCAGCAGCCCGCAGGGTTTAGATACGCAGTATTTT. This sequence encodes CASSPQGLDTQYF. The chain recombines TRBV7-9 with TRBJ2-3, with D possibly being TRBD1 (5 bases). CDR1 and CDR2 (germline): SEHNR, FQNEAQ (reference sequence). The V gene lost 5 bases and the J gene lost 5 bases, with 11 bases spanning the gap. The CDR3 has 13 residues.

The chain has TRBV11-2 and TRBJ2-5; 7 positions match TRBD1. Unmatched junction bases numbered 6, after V lost 3 bases and J lost 2 bases. Germline CDR1 reads SGHAT; CDR2 reads FQNNGV. The CDR3 is made up of 15 amino acids. CDR3 coding DNA: TGTGCCAGCAGCTTCAGACAGGGTGCTCAAGAGACCCAGTACTTC. This gives the protein CASSFRQGAQETQYF.

The chain is built from TRBV28 and TRBJ1-4; TRBD1 might be the D (5 bases). This CDR3 spans 14 amino acids. CDR1 is MDHEN and CDR2 is SYDVKM in the germline V gene. Trimming shortened V by 8 bases and J by 8 bases, and 18 bases separated the two germline ends. CDR3 sequence: CASSRRGRKEKLFF. The CDR3, as DNA: TGTGCCAGCTCCCGGAGGGGCAGAAAAGAAAAACTGTTTTTT. Full variable domain (remainder filled in from reference TRBV28 and TRBJ1-4): DVKVTQSSRYLVKRTGEKVFLECVQDMDHENMFWYRQDPGLGLRLIYFSYDVKMKEKGDIPEGYSVSREKKERFSLILESASTNQTSMYLCASSRRGRKEKLFFGSGTQLSVL.

This chain connects TRBV19 to TRBJ1-2; the D is unclear. Germline V gene data show CDR1 as LNHDA and CDR2 as SQIVND (reference sequence). The CDR3 runs 13 residues. Deletions cut 10 bases from V and 3 bases from J, with 15 bases between. The CDR3 region is CATFNVEDYGYTF. DNA of the CDR3: TGTGCCACCTTTAACGTGGAGGACTATGGCTACACCTTC.

V gene TRBV28 combines with J gene TRBJ1-6; unclear D gene. The CDR3 is made up of 13 amino acids. The V end was cut by 7 bases, the J end by 3 bases, with 7 bases between. The germline V gene encodes CDR1 MDHEN and CDR2 SYDVKM. CDR3 loop: CASMSNYNSPLHF. The CDR3 DNA is TGTGCCAGCATGAGTAACTATAATTCACCCCTCCACTTT. The full variable domain, rest sourced from reference TRBV28 and TRBJ1-6, is DVKVTQSSRYLVKRTGEKVFLECVQDMDHENMFWYRQDPGLGLRLIYFSYDVKMKEKGDIPEGYSVSREKKERFSLILESASTNQTSMYLCASMSNYNSPLHFGNGTRLTVT.

In DNA form, the CDR3 reads TGCAGCGTTGACCGGGGGGTGAACACTGAAGCTTTCTTT. This translates into CSVDRGVNTEAFF. The V call is TRBV29-1, the J call TRBJ1-1, with D tentatively TRBD1 (5 bases). With 3 bases removed from V and 0 bases from J, the gap between germline ends came to 8 bases. CDR1 is SQVTM, CDR2 ANQGSEA, per germline. This CDR3 spans 13 amino acids.

This clone showed up just a few times. The chain employs TRBV28 and TRBJ2-7; weak D call: TRBD2 (5 bases). Per the germline V gene, CDR1 is MDHEN and CDR2 is SYDVKM. Trimming removed 2 bases from V and 1 base from J, with 9 bases in between. CDR3 length: 14 amino acids. CDR3 amino acids: CASSLRGPSYEQYF. CDR3 sequence (DNA): TGTGCCAGCAGTTTACGGGGTCCATCCTACGAGCAGTACTTC.